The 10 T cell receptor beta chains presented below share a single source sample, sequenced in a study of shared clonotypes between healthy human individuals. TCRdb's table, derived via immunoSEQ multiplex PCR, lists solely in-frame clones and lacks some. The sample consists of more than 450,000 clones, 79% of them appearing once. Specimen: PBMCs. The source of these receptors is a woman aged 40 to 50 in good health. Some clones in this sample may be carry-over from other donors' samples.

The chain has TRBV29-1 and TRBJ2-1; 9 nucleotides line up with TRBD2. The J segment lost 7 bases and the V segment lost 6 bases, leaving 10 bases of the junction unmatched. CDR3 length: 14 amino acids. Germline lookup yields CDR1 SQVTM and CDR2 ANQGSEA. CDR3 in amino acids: CSVALAGVRNEQFF. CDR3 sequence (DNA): TGCAGCGTGGCCTTAGCGGGAGTAAGGAATGAGCAGTTCTTC.

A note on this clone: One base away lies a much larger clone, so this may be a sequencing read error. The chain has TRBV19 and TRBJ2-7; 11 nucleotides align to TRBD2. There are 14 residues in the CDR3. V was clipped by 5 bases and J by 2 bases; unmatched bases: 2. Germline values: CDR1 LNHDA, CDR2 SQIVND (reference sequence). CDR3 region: CASSVTSGTYEQYF. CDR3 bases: TGTGCCAGTAGTGTGACTAGCGGGACCTACGAGCAGTACTTC.

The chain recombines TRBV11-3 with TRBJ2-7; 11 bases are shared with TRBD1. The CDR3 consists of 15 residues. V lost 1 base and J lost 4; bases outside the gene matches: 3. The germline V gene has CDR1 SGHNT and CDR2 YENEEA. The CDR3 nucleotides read TGTGCCAGCAGCTTAGGGGACAGGGGGATATACGAGCAGTACTTC. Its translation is CASSLGDRGIYEQYF.

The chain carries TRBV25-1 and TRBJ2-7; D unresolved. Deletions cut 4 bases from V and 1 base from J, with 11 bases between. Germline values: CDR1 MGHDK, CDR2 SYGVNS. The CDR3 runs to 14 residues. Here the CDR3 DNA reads TGTGCCAGCAGTGGCCGGTACAGTTCCTACGAGCAGTACTTC. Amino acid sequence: CASSGRYSSYEQYF.

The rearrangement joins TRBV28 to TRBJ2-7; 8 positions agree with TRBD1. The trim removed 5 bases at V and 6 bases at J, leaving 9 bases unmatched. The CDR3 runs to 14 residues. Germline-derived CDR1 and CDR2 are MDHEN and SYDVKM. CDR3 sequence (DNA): TGTGCCAGCAGTCGCCGCAGGACAGGGAGCGAGCAGTACTTC. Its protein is CASSRRRTGSEQYF.

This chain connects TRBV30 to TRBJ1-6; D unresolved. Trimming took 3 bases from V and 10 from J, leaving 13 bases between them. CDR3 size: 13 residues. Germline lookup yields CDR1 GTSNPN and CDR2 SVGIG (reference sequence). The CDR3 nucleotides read TGTGCCTGGAGCCCTCTCAGAGGGTCACCCCTCCACTTT. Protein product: CAWSPLRGSPLHF. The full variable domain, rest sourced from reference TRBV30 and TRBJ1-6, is SQTIHQWPATLVQPVGSPLSLECTVEGTSNPNLYWYRQAAGRGLQLLFYSVGIGQISSEVPQNLSASRPQDRQFILSSKKLLLSDSGFYLCAWSPLRGSPLHFGNGTRLTVT.

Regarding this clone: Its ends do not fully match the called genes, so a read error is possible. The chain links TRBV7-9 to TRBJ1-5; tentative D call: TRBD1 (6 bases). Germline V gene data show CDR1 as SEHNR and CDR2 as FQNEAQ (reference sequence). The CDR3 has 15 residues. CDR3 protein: CASSLGRGGKQPQHF. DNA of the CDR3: TGTGCCAGCAGCTTAGGTCGTGGGGGCAAGCAGCCCCAGCATTTT.

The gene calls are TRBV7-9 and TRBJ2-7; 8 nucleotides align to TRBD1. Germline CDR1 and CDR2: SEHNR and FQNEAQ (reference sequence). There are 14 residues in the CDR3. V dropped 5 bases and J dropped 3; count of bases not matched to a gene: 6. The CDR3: CASSPRTGSYEQYF. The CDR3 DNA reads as TGTGCCAGCAGCCCCCGGACAGGGAGCTACGAGCAGTACTTC.

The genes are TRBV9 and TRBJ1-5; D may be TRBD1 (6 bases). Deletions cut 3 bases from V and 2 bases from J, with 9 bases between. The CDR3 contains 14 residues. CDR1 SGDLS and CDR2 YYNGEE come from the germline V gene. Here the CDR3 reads CASSEEGGNQPQHF. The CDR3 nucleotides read TGTGCCAGCAGCGAAGAGGGGGGCAATCAGCCCCAGCATTTT.

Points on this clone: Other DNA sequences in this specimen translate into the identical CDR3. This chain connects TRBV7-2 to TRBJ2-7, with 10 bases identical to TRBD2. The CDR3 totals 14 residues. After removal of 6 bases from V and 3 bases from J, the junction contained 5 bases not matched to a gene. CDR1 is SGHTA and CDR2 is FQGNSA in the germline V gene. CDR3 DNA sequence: TGTGCCAGCAGACCACCTAGCGGGAGCTACGAGCAGTACTTC. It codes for CASRPPSGSYEQYF.